This is a list of T cell receptor beta chains from one sample in a study of T cell changes during pregnancy in multiple sclerosis. Assay: immunoSEQ multiplex PCR; the TCRdb copy retains only in-frame clones and omits some. This sample yields roughly 65,000 clones, of which around 90% are seen a single time; approximately 1.5% belongs to the top ten. The starting material was peripheral blood, obtained in the third trimester of pregnancy. The receptors were gathered from a female donor in good health, enrolled as a control in a pregnancy study. Both conserved end residues are trimmed from each CDR3.

CDR3aa | v_gene | len | j_gene
ASSPSGAVNEKLF | TRBV27 | 13 | TRBJ1-4
ASSYADSLNQPQH | TRBV6-6 | 13 | TRBJ1-5
ASSLHEETQY | TRBV7-2 | 10 | TRBJ2-5
ASSFTSYGYT | TRBV7-9 | 10 | TRBJ1-2
ASSQELFRLAIDYNEQF | TRBV4-2 | 17 | TRBJ2-1
ASSGRTSATGELF | TRBV9 | 13 | TRBJ2-2
ASSPGTAYEQY | TRBV6-5 | 11 | TRBJ2-7
SVRTGEGNEQF | TRBV29-1 | 11 | TRBJ2-1
AATPMNTEAF | TRBV30 | 10 | TRBJ1-1
AAGTSGGLSYEQY | TRBV10-3 | 13 | TRBJ2-7
ASRNDGAGELF | TRBV28 | 11 | TRBJ2-2
ASGLGQGYYNEQF | TRBV12-5 | 13 | TRBJ2-1
SVQYAGPEQY | TRBV29-1 | 10 | TRBJ2-7
ASSRQDSLGSYEQY | TRBV14 | 14 | TRBJ2-7
ASSQEQGTNEKLF | TRBV4-2 | 13 | TRBJ1-4
ASSATSGTGGYEQY | TRBV6-1 | 14 | TRBJ2-7
ASSSARDSSLAF | TRBV27 | 12 | TRBJ1-1
ASSVKQLNEKLF | TRBV6-1 | 12 | TRBJ1-4
ASSSTSSSYNSPLH | TRBV5-1 | 14 | TRBJ1-6
ASSLSGGLRVPEAF | TRBV27 | 14 | TRBJ1-1
ASSLVWDSRGSPLH | TRBV7-6 | 14 | TRBJ1-6
ASSIAQGGQPQH | TRBV19 | 12 | TRBJ1-5
ASSDTGMGF | TRBV7-2 | 9 | TRBJ2-1
ASSGGGGADTQY | TRBV9 | 12 | TRBJ2-3
ASSLRQNFYGYT | TRBV5-6 | 12 | TRBJ1-2
SVVQGGNTQY | TRBV29-1 | 10 | TRBJ2-3
ASSLTGGNTEAF | TRBV7-3 | 12 | TRBJ1-1
ASVGPGSWNGYT | TRBV19 | 12 | TRBJ1-2
ASSLTTGNTEAF | TRBV7-3 | 12 | TRBJ1-1
ASKRDTGELF | TRBV2 | 10 | TRBJ2-2
AISGHGVSYEQY | TRBV10-3 | 12 | TRBJ2-7
ASSQEGTGYGTEAF | TRBV4-2 | 14 | TRBJ1-1
ASTPGSGGASTQY | TRBV7-2 | 13 | TRBJ2-3
ASSYSPEVNSPLH | TRBV6-6 | 13 | TRBJ1-6
ASSPRTGYEQF | TRBV18 | 11 | TRBJ2-1
ASSQDTSGTTDTQY | TRBV4-2 | 14 | TRBJ2-3
ASSLPPQTEAF | TRBV7-6 | 11 | TRBJ1-1
ASSLDSSSGNTIY | TRBV13 | 13 | TRBJ1-3
AWTPDRGTQNIQY | TRBV30 | 13 | TRBJ2-4
ASSLGPSNYGYT | TRBV11-2 | 12 | TRBJ1-2
ASSGGASGGLSSYNEQF | TRBV2 | 17 | TRBJ2-1
ASSVEGYEQY | TRBV6-1 | 10 | TRBJ2-7
ASSRDRASSYEQY | TRBV2 | 13 | TRBJ2-7
ASSLVEGSTDTQY | TRBV5-1 | 13 | TRBJ2-3
SVTDRDYGYT | TRBV29-1 | 10 | TRBJ1-2
ASSPQIQETQY | TRBV2 | 11 | TRBJ2-5
ASSFRQGGNTEAF | TRBV7-9 | 13 | TRBJ1-1
ASTSGGNEQF | TRBV28 | 10 | TRBJ2-1
ASSAIRNEQF | TRBV18 | 10 | TRBJ2-1
ASSQAAGQPSYEQY | TRBV14 | 14 | TRBJ2-7